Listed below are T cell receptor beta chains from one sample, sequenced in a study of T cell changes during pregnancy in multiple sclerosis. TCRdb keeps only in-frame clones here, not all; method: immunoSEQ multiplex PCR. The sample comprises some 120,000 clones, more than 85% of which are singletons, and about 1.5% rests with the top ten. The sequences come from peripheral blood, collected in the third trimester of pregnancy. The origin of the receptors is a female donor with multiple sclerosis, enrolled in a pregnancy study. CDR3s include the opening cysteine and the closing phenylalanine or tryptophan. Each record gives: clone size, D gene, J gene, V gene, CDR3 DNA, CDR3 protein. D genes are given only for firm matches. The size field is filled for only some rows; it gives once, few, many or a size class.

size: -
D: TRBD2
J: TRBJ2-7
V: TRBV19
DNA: TGTGCCAGCCGGGGGACTAGCGGAAGCTACGAGCAGTACTTC
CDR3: CASRGTSGSYEQYF

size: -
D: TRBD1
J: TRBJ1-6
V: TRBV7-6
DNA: TGTGCCAGCAGCTTATACCCCCAGGGGGCGACGAATTCACCCCTCCACTTT
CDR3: CASSLYPQGATNSPLHF

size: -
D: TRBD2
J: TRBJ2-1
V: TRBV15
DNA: TGTGCCACCAGCAGAGAAAGCGGGAACTCCTACAATGAGCAGTTCTTC
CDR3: CATSRESGNSYNEQFF

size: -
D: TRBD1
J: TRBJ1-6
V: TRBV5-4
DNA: TGTGCCAGCAGCTTTGACAGGGGGAATTCACCCCTCCACTTT
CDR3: CASSFDRGNSPLHF

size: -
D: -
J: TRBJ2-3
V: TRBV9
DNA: TGTGCCAGCAGCAGTACGGCGGCAGATACGCAGTATTTT
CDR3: CASSSTAADTQYF

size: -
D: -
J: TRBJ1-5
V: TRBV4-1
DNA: TGCGCCAGCAGACCTGAGGGCTATAGCAATCAGCCCCAGCATTTT
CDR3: CASRPEGYSNQPQHF

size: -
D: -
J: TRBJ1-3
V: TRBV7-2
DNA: TGTGCCAGCAGCTCGGGCCCAGGGATCCCCTCTGGAAACACCATATATTTT
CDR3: CASSSGPGIPSGNTIYF

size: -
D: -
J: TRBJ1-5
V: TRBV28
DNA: TGTGCCAGCAGTTTGGGAGGGGGAGGCCAGCCCCAGCATTTT
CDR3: CASSLGGGGQPQHF

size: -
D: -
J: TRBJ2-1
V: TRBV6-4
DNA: TGTGCCAGCCAGAGGGCGGGGCAGGAGCAGTTCTTC
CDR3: CASQRAGQEQFF

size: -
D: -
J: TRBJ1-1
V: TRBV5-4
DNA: TGTGCCAGCAGCCCTCAGGCCTCATCCCCTGAAGCTTTCTTT
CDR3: CASSPQASSPEAFF

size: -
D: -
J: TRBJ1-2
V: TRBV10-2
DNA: TGCGCCAGCAGTGAGACTAAAGCGGACAGAAGGAACTATGGCTACACCTTC
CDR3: CASSETKADRRNYGYTF

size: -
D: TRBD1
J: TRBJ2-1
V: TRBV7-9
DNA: TGTGCCAGCAGCCGAGGGGGACAGGGACCCGCTAGGGGCTACAATGAGCAGTTCTTC
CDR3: CASSRGGQGPARGYNEQFF

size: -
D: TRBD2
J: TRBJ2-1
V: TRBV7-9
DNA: TGTGCCAGCAGCTCCAGGACTAGCGTGGCCTACAATGAGCAGTTCTTC
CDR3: CASSSRTSVAYNEQFF

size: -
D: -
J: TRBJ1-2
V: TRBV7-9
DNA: TGTGCCAGCAGCCCCCCCCACTCCAATGGCTACACCTTC
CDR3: CASSPPHSNGYTF

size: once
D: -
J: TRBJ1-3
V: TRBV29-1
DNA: TGCAGCGTTGACGGTGCAGGGGATTTTGGAAACACCATATATTTT
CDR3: CSVDGAGDFGNTIYF

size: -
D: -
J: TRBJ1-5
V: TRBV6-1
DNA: TGTGCCAGCAGTGAAGATTTGATTATTCGTGGGAGGGTTGGAGATCAGCCCCAGCATTTT
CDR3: CASSEDLIIRGRVGDQPQHF

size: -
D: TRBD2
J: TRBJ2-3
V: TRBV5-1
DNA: TGCGCCAGCAGCCCCGAGGGACTAACTAACACAGATACGCAGTATTTT
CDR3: CASSPEGLTNTDTQYF

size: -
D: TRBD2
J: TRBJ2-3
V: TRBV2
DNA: TGTGCCAGCAGCCCGACTAGCGGGAGATTAGATACGCAGTATTTT
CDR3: CASSPTSGRLDTQYF

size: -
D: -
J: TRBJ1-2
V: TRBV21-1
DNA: TGTGCCAGCAGCAACGTGAGTATGGGGGGGGACTATGGCTACACCTTC
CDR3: CASSNVSMGGDYGYTF

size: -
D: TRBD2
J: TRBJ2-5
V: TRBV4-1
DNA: TGCGCCAGCAGCCAAGAAGCGGGGCAGCGAGGGCTCCAAGAGACCCAGTACTTC
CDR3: CASSQEAGQRGLQETQYF

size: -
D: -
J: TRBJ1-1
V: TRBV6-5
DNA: TGTGCCAGCAGTTACCTAGGGACGGGAGTTAACACTGAAGCTTTCTTT
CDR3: CASSYLGTGVNTEAFF

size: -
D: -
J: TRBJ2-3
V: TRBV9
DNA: TGTGCCAGCAGCGGTCCGGGGGGCCCCCCCGATACGCAGTATTTT
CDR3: CASSGPGGPPDTQYF

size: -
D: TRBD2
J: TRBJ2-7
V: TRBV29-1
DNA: TGCAGCGTTGATGTAGCGGGGGGGCTCTCCTACGAGCAGTACTTC
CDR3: CSVDVAGGLSYEQYF

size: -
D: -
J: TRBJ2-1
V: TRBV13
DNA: TGTGCCAGCAGCTTAGGGGCTGTGAATGAGCAGTTCTTC
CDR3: CASSLGAVNEQFF

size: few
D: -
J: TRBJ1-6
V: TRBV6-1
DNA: TGTGCCGCGGGTCCCAACAGGGATCGGTCACCCCTCCACTTT
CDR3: CAAGPNRDRSPLHF

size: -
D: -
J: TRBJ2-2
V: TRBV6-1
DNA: TGTGCCAGCAGTGAGGCTAACGTTGGGCCCGGGGAGCTGTTTTTT
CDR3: CASSEANVGPGELFF

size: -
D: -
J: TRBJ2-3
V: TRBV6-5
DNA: TGTGCCAGCAGTTACGACATCTCGGGCACAGATACGCAGTATTTT
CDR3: CASSYDISGTDTQYF

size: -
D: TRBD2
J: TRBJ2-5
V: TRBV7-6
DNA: TGTGCCAGCACCCTACTAGCGGGGGGGCAAGAGACCCAGTACTTC
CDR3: CASTLLAGGQETQYF

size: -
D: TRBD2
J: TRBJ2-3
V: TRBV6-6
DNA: TGTGCCAGCAGCACGACTAGCGGGGGGACAGATACGCAGTATTTT
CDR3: CASSTTSGGTDTQYF

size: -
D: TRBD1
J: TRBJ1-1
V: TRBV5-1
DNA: TGCGCCAGCGCTAACAGGGGGACTGAAGCTTTCTTT
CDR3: CASANRGTEAFF

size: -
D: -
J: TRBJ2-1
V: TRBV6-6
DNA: TGTGCCAGCAGTCCAGGGGAGTATGAGCAGTTCTTC
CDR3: CASSPGEYEQFF

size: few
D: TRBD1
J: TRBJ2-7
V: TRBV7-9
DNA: TGTGCCAGCACGAGGGACAGTGAAAGCATAGACTTC
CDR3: CASTRDSESIDF

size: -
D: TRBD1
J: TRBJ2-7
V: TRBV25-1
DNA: TGTGCCAGCAGTCAGGGGGCCTACGAGCAGTACTTC
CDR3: CASSQGAYEQYF

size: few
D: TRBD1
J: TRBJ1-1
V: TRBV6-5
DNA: TGTGCCAGCACCACCCCGGGACAGGGGCGCACCTTCTTT
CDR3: CASTTPGQGRTFF

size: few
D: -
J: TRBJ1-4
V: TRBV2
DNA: TGTGCCAGCAGTGGAATACAGGGATCTAATGAAAAACTGTTTTTT
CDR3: CASSGIQGSNEKLFF

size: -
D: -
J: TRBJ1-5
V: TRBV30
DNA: TGTGCCTGGAGTTTGGCGTACAGTTATAGCAATCAGCCCCAGCATTTT
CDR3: CAWSLAYSYSNQPQHF

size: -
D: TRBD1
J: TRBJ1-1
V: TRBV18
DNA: TGTGCCAGCTCACCACCTAGCGTGGCAGGGGGCGGGTCTTTCTTT
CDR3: CASSPPSVAGGGSFF

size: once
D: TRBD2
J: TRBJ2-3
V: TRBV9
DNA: TGTGCCAGCAGCGGACTAGCGGGGGGTTTCGATACGCAGTATTTT
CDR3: CASSGLAGGFDTQYF

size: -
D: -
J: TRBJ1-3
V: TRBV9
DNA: TGTGCCAGCAGCGTAACTACGACGGACTCTGGAAACACCATATATTTT
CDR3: CASSVTTTDSGNTIYF

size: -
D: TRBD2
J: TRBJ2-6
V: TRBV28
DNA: TGTGCCAGCAGTTTATCCACTAGCGGGAGCATCTCTGGGGCCAACGTCCTGACTTTC
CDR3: CASSLSTSGSISGANVLTF

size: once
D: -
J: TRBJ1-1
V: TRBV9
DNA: TGTGCCAGCAGCGTAGGATCCAGGGGGAACACTGAAGCTTTCTTT
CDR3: CASSVGSRGNTEAFF

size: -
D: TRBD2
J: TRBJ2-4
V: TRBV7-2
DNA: TGTGCCAGCAGCTTGCCCTCGGGAGCGGGGCTTAACATTCAGTACTTC
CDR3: CASSLPSGAGLNIQYF

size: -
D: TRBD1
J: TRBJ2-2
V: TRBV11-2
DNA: TGTGCCAGCAGCACGGGACAGAGGAACACCGGGGAGCTGTTTTTT
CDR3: CASSTGQRNTGELFF

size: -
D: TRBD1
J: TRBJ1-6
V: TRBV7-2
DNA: TGTGCCAGCAGCTTACAGGGGGGGACAGGGAGGTCACCCCTCCACTTT
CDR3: CASSLQGGTGRSPLHF